This T cell receptor beta chain came from a study of response to subunit inactivated influenza vaccine. A single record per CDR3 protein comes from TCRdb applying MiXCR to the RT-PCR reads. The sample has more than 450,000 distinct CDR3 sequences, over 9% seen once. Germline V gene data show CDR1 as SQVTM and CDR2 as ANQGSEA. The V and J ends lost 6 bases and 7 bases, in that order; junction bases with no gene match: 11. The CDR3 has 13 residues. This clonotype appeared many times. These data also featured in a second study, about T cells expressing NK-cell markers. This second study says: Production of TCR beta cDNA relied on 5'RACE template switching with UMIs. Sorting of alpha-beta TCR T cells alone was achieved in several experiments with an anti-gamma-delta TCR antibody. Roughly six of the donors carried dominant NKG2C+ clonotypes that took up about 1.0-8% of their CD8+ T cells. HCMV specificity was not established for the expanded NKG2C+ T cell clones.

This sample comprised PBMCs from blood, obtained on the day of vaccination. The TCR was taken from a man aged 50-60 years who received an inactivated influenza vaccine. The genes are TRBV29-1 and TRBJ2-5; 7 bases agree with TRBD2. CDR3 DNA sequence: TGCAGCGTCCACCGCGGCAGGGAGGGGACCCAGTACTTC. It is translated as CSVHRGREGTQYF.